This T cell receptor beta chain was identified during a study of control samples from healthy donors and cancer patients. Profiled with immunoSEQ multiplex PCR; TCRdb holds only in-frame clones, not every one. The data show some 170,000 clones, roughly 95% seen once. The length of the CDR3 is 15 residues. Per the germline V gene, CDR1 is MNHEY and CDR2 is SVGAGI. Trimming removed 3 bases from V and 9 bases from J; junction bases left unmatched: 4. This sequence was found in a woman under 40 in good health. The sample taken for sequencing was blood. The V gene is TRBV6-5, the J gene TRBJ1-6; 11 bases fit TRBD1. CDR3 region: CASSYGQGAGSPLHF. The CDR3 region has the DNA TGTGCCAGCAGTTATGGACAGGGGGCGGGTTCACCCCTCCACTTT.